A selection of T cell receptor beta chains follows, all from one sample in a study of blood T cell repertoires in COVID-19. The method was immunoSEQ multiplex PCR; TCRdb's version includes in-frame clones alone and lacks a portion of them. The sample records 120,000 or so clones, around nine tenths being singletons. The sequencing sample was made of peripheral blood. The receptors originated from a woman older than 75 with acute or convalescent COVID-19. Both conserved end residues are part of each CDR3. A D gene is named only where the DNA matches it firmly. Part of the rows lack a size; the others show once, few, many or a class for expanded clones.

d_call	cdr3_length	v_call	j_call	clone_size	cdr3_nt	cdr3_aa
NA	14	TRBV7-2	TRBJ1-6	NA	TGTGCCAGCGGATACCCGGAGTATAATTCACCCCTCCATTTT	CASGYPEYNSPLHF
NA	13	TRBV6-2/TRBV6-3	TRBJ1-1	NA	TGTGCCAGCAGTTCGGACAGTCGAAATGAAGCTTTCTTT	CASSSDSRNEAFF
TRBD1	15	TRBV3-1/TRBV3-2	TRBJ1-6	NA	TGTGCCAGCAGCCCCTCAGGACAGGGGTTAGGGGCCCTCCACTTT	CASSPSGQGLGALHF
TRBD1	16	TRBV4-2	TRBJ2-2	NA	TGTGCCAGCAGCCAGCCTCCAGGGGGCGACACCGGGGAGCTGTTTTTT	CASSQPPGGDTGELFF
NA	15	TRBV7-3	TRBJ2-1	NA	TGTGCCAGCAGCTTATCTACTAGCTCCTACAATGAGCAGTTCTTC	CASSLSTSSYNEQFF
TRBD2	15	TRBV5-1	TRBJ2-3	NA	TGCGCCAGCAGTGAACTAGCGGGGGACACAGATACGCAGTATTTT	CASSELAGDTDTQYF
NA	16	TRBV28	TRBJ2-6	NA	TGTGCCAGCAGGAGGACGGGGAGCTCTGGGGCCAACGTCCTGACTTTC	CASRRTGSSGANVLTF
NA	12	TRBV6-2/TRBV6-3	TRBJ2-1	NA	TGTGCCAGCAGTACAGGGGGGGGTGAGCAGTTCTTC	CASSTGGGEQFF
NA	16	TRBV7-9	TRBJ2-1	NA	TGTGCCAGCAGCTTAGGGGGCGGGGCCCACGGGAATGAGCAGTTCTTC	CASSLGGGAHGNEQFF
NA	14	TRBV7-8	TRBJ1-6	NA	TGTGCCAGCAGTCAGAAGGGGGGAGGGTCACCCCTCCACTTT	CASSQKGGGSPLHF
NA	14	TRBV7-6	TRBJ2-3	NA	TGTGCCAGCAGCTTAGGACAAGACACAGATACGCAGTATTTT	CASSLGQDTDTQYF
NA	15	TRBV7-2	TRBJ2-7	NA	TGTGCCAGCAGCCTATCCTCCAGGGGTCCCTACGAGCAGTACTTC	CASSLSSRGPYEQYF
NA	13	TRBV6-5	TRBJ2-5	NA	TGTGCCAGCAAACTGGGGCCACAAGAGACCCAGTACTTC	CASKLGPQETQYF
NA	14	TRBV6-5	TRBJ1-6	NA	TGTGCCAGCAGTTACGAACGGTATAATTCACCCCTCCACTTT	CASSYERYNSPLHF
TRBD2	15	TRBV5-1	TRBJ2-1	NA	TGCGCCAGCAGAACCGGGACTAGCGGGGGCAATGAGCAGTTCTTC	CASRTGTSGGNEQFF
TRBD2	14	TRBV27	TRBJ2-2	few	TGTGCCAGCGGCCTCGGGCGGGAGACCGGGGAGCTGTTTTTT	CASGLGRETGELFF
NA	16	TRBV2	TRBJ1-2	NA	TGTGCCAGCAGTGAAAGTGAAGGGGCTTCAGATGGTGGCTACACCTTC	CASSESEGASDGGYTF
TRBD1	15	TRBV5-1	TRBJ2-5	NA	TGCGCCAGCAGCCTAAGGGGAACAGGGGCAGAGACCCAGTACTTC	CASSLRGTGAETQYF
TRBD2	15	TRBV7-9	TRBJ2-7	NA	TGTGCCAGCAGCTGGGAACTAGCGAATACATACGAGCAGTACTTC	CASSWELANTYEQYF
NA	14	TRBV11-2	TRBJ1-6	NA	TGTGCCAGCAGCTTTAACAGGGTGGGTTCACCCCTCCACTTT	CASSFNRVGSPLHF
NA	10	TRBV6-5	TRBJ1-5	NA	TGTGCCAGCCCCTTGCAGCCCCAGCATTTT	CASPLQPQHF
NA	15	TRBV13	TRBJ2-6	NA	TGTGCCAGCAGCTTAGCGGGGACTGGGGCCAACGTCCTGACTTTC	CASSLAGTGANVLTF
TRBD2	14	TRBV10-3	TRBJ2-7	NA	TGTGCCATCAGTACCGGGACTAGAACCTACGAGCAGTACTTC	CAISTGTRTYEQYF
NA	15	TRBV18	TRBJ1-2	NA	TGTGCCAGCTCACCACCGTCAGGCTTTAACTATGGCTACACCTTC	CASSPPSGFNYGYTF
NA	13	TRBV11-3	TRBJ2-1	NA	TGTGCCAGCAGCCCCGCCCCAGACAATGAGCAGTTCTTC	CASSPAPDNEQFF
NA	13	TRBV7-9	TRBJ1-3	once	TGTGCCAGCAGCCGTGACAGGGGAAACACCATATATTTT	CASSRDRGNTIYF
NA	16	TRBV6-6	TRBJ1-1	NA	TGTGCCAGCAACCCCTCGGATCGACAGTGGAACACTGAAGCTTTCTTT	CASNPSDRQWNTEAFF
NA	12	TRBV13	TRBJ2-4	NA	TGTGCCAGCAGCTCCACTCAGGGAACTCAGTACTTC	CASSSTQGTQYF
TRBD2	14	TRBV29-1	TRBJ2-1	NA	TGCAGCGTAAGGACCGGGACTAGCGGAACCGAGCAGTTCTTC	CSVRTGTSGTEQFF
TRBD1	14	TRBV5-1	TRBJ1-2	few	TGCGCCAGCAGCTTCGAGACAGGGGGTTATGGCTACACCTTC	CASSFETGGYGYTF
TRBD2	14	TRBV9	TRBJ2-5	once	TGTGCCAGCAGCGTCGGACTAGCCGGTGAGACCCAGTACTTC	CASSVGLAGETQYF
NA	16	TRBV10-1	TRBJ1-5	NA	TGCGCCAGCCATACCTCCCTCCGGCAGGCTTTTCAGCCCCAGCATTTT	CASHTSLRQAFQPQHF
TRBD2	13	TRBV2	TRBJ2-5	NA	TGTGCCAGCACTTGGACTAGCGGAGGGACCCAGTACTTC	CASTWTSGGTQYF
NA	15	TRBV4-3	TRBJ2-5	NA	TGCGCCAGCAGCCAAGAAAGGTCGGGTGATGAGACCCAGTACTTC	CASSQERSGDETQYF
NA	14	TRBV19	TRBJ1-5	NA	TGTGCCAGTAGTCCAGGGGTCCGATCTCAGCCCCAGCATTTT	CASSPGVRSQPQHF
NA	13	TRBV10-1	TRBJ2-3	NA	TGCGCCAGCTCTCGGGGGTGGACAGATACGCAGTATTTT	CASSRGWTDTQYF